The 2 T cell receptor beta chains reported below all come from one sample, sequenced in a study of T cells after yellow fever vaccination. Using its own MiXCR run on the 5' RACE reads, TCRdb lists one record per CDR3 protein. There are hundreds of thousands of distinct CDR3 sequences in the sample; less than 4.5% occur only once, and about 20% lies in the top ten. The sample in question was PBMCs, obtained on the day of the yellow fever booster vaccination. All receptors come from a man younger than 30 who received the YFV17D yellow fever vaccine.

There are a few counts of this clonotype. CDR3 region: CASSRSDRYNEQFF. CDR3 in DNA: TGTGCCAGCAGCCGCTCGGACAGGTACAATGAGCAGTTCTTC. The V and J genes are TRBV7-6 and TRBJ2-1, with 7 bases fitting TRBD1. The CDR3 contains 14 residues. V lost 5 bases to trimming and J lost 4 bases; unmatched junction nucleotides: 5. Germline V gives CDR1 SGHVS, CDR2 FNYEAQ.

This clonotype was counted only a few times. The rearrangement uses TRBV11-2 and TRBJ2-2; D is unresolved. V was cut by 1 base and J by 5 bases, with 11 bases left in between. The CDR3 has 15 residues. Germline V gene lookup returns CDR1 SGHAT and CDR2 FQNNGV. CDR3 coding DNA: TGTGCCAGCAGCTTAGTATTATGGGTTACCGGGGAGCTGTTTTTT. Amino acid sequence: CASSLVLWVTGELFF.